This entry lists 4 T cell receptor beta chains sequenced from one sample in a study of OX40 agonist ivuxolimab in advanced cancers. Only in-frame clones appear in the TCRdb table, and some are missing; sequencing was by immunoSEQ multiplex PCR. The top ten clones hold around 2.5% of a sample with about 77,000 clones, about 90% of them seen once. The source material was CD4+ or CD8+ T cells sorted from blood, sampled in a trial of the OX40 agonist ivuxolimab. These receptors all stem from an adult with an advanced solid tumor such as melanoma, head and neck, liver or kidney cancer.

Comments on this clone: One junction end does not reproduce the germline sequence, and a read error may be involved. The CDR3 region has the DNA TGCGCAGTTAAAGGGCAGGGACCCTACGAGCAGTACTTC. Translation gives CAVKGQGPYEQYF. The chain couples TRBV14 to TRBJ2-7; tentatively, D is TRBD1 or TRBD2 (5 bases each). The CDR3 runs to 13 residues. CDR1 and CDR2 from the germline V gene are SGHDN and FVKESK.

The V and J genes are TRBV6-6 and TRBJ1-5; D remains ambiguous. Germline CDR1 is MNHNY and CDR2 is SVGAGI (reference sequence). V was trimmed by 2 bases and J by 9 bases, leaving 8 bases between them. The CDR3 extends over 12 amino acids. The CDR3 loop reads CASSYTTAPQHF. The CDR3 DNA is TGTGCCAGCAGTTACACCACTGCGCCCCAGCATTTT.

The CDR3, as DNA: TGTGCCAGCAGCGGGGGGATGGAAGAGACCCAGTACTTC. It yields the protein CASSGGMEETQYF. J is TRBJ2-5 and V is TRBV5-4; weak D call: TRBD2 (6 bases). Trimming took 4 bases from V and 3 from J, leaving 10 bases between them. The V gene's germline CDR1 is SGHNT and CDR2 YYREEE (reference sequence). This CDR3 is built from 13 residues. The variable domain in full, with the rest retrieved from reference TRBV5-4 and TRBJ2-5, is ETGVTQSPTHLIKTRGQQVTLRCSSQSGHNTVSWYQQALGQGPQFIFQYYREEENGRGNFPPRFSGLQFPNYSSELNVNALELDDSALYLCASSGGMEETQYFGPGTRLLVL.

The chain carries TRBV7-8 and TRBJ1-5; D possibly corresponds to TRBD1 (5 bases). The CDR3 contains 16 residues. Looked up from germline, CDR1 is SGHVS and CDR2 is FQNEAQ. With 0 bases removed from V and 0 bases from J, the gap between germline ends came to 9 bases. Written as DNA, the CDR3 is TGTGCCAGCAGCTTAGCGGGCAGGGATAGCAATCAGCCCCAGCATTTT. It yields the protein CASSLAGRDSNQPQHF.